The clone carrying this T cell receptor beta chain has only a few counts. Its antigen is not identified. RNA transcripts served as the template for amplifying TCR beta CDR3 regions. First-round RT-PCR targeting the TCR CDR3 was performed with the HTBI primer set. TCRdb reprocessed the multiplex PCR reads via MiXCR and lists one record per CDR3 protein. The sample shows 550,000 to 850,000 distinct CDR3 sequences, about 19% of them seen only once. The CDR3 contains 13 residues. The ends were cut back, 9 bases at V and 1 base at J, with 12 bases in the middle. Germline values: CDR1 SNHLY, CDR2 FYNNEI. The data were taken from a study of T cells in Graves' hyperthyroidism and ophthalmopathy. Exclusions: uncontrolled infection, other autoimmune disease, pregnancy, lactation. Thyroid ultrasound and orbital computed tomography, with clinical symptoms and serum thyroxine and TRAb, informed diagnoses. Blood sampling occurred at first hyperthyroidism diagnosis, ahead of any ophthalmopathy symptoms.

Findings of the study overall: Blood samples included most of the expanded thyroid clonotypes exceeding 0.001.

Source material: blood. This TCR derives from a woman between 45 and 65 years old with Graves' hyperthyroidism that later progressed to Graves' ophthalmopathy. This rearrangement joins TRBV2 to TRBJ1-2; TRBD1 is a possible D gene (5 bases). CDR3: CARDLRDNYGYTF. CDR3 DNA sequence: TGTGCCAGGGACCTCAGGGATAACTATGGCTACACCTTC.